The 6 T cell receptor beta chains presented below share a single source sample, sequenced in a study of beta chain features in type 1 diabetes. Regarding the study as a whole: Shortening of TCRB CDR3s, moderate but significant, appeared in all four CD4+ subsets of Type 1 diabetes patients.

Expressed TCRB transcripts were sequenced because the isolated RNA had all been reverse transcribed beforehand. The data were produced by immunoSEQ multiplex PCR, yet TCRdb's version contains in-frame clones alone and is incomplete. The table shows 250,000 to 300,000 clones, with 13% to 15% occurring only once. The antigens of these receptors remain unknown. Sequenced: naive CD4+ T cells from blood. The receptors were gathered from a man aged 25 to 45 with type 1 diabetes.

CDR3 loop: CASSPNRDEGAFF. Written as DNA, the CDR3 is TGCGCCAGCAGTCCCAACAGGGATGAAGGAGCTTTCTTT. The chain uses TRBV23-1 and TRBJ1-1, with D perhaps matching TRBD1 (6 bases). TRBV23-1 carries the ORF label, with uncertain function. With 4 bases removed from V and 10 bases from J, the gap between germline ends came to 16 bases. The CDR3 runs to 13 residues.

This clone was detected only a few times. The same CDR3 also results from other DNA sequences found in this sample. The rearrangement links TRBV15 to TRBJ2-5; 9 nucleotides match TRBD1. The CDR3 is made up of 14 amino acids. V dropped 3 bases and J dropped 5; count of bases not matched to a gene: 4. Germline V gives CDR1 LNHNV, CDR2 YYDKDF (reference sequence). The CDR3 loop is CATSRDRGQETQYF. CDR3 nucleotides: TGTGCCACCAGCAGGGACAGGGGCCAGGAGACCCAGTACTTC.

Only a few counts were recorded for this clone. The chain recombines TRBV7-2 with TRBJ1-5, with D hard to call. CDR3 length: 12 residues. Deletions cut 1 base from V and 7 bases from J, with 5 bases between. Germline CDR1 reads SGHTA; CDR2 reads FQGNSA. CDR3 bases: TGTGCCAGCAGCTTAGATATGCAGCCCCAGCATTTT. Amino acids: CASSLDMQPQHF.

This clone was recorded a few times. V is TRBV19 and J is TRBJ2-1, with 10 bases aligning to TRBD2. After removal of 10 bases from V and 9 bases from J, the junction contained 15 bases not matched to a gene. This CDR3 comprises 15 residues. Germline V gene lookup returns CDR1 LNHDA and CDR2 SQIVND (reference sequence). DNA of the CDR3: TGTGCCACCCGCTCAGTTCTAGCGGGAGCTATTGAGCAGTTCTTC. This gives the protein CATRSVLAGAIEQFF.

There are a few counts of this clone. CDR3 DNA sequence: TGTGCCAGCAGTGACGCCGGGACAGGGAACTATGGCTACACCTTC. Protein sequence: CASSDAGTGNYGYTF. This chain links TRBV6-4 with TRBJ1-2; 9 bases are a match to TRBD1. Germline trimming cut 2 bases from V and 2 bases from J; bases unmatched to any gene: 3. This CDR3 comprises 15 residues. Germline V gives CDR1 MRHNA, CDR2 SNTAGT.

This clone was detected a few times. The V call is TRBV7-2, the J call TRBJ2-1; no firm D call. Looked up from germline, CDR1 is SGHTA and CDR2 is FQGNSA. Trimming removed 4 bases at V and 2 bases at J, with 15 bases between. CDR3 size: 16 residues. CDR3 sequence: CASSSVNYPTYNEQFF. In DNA form, the CDR3 reads TGTGCCAGCAGCTCAGTCAACTATCCTACCTACAATGAGCAGTTCTTC.